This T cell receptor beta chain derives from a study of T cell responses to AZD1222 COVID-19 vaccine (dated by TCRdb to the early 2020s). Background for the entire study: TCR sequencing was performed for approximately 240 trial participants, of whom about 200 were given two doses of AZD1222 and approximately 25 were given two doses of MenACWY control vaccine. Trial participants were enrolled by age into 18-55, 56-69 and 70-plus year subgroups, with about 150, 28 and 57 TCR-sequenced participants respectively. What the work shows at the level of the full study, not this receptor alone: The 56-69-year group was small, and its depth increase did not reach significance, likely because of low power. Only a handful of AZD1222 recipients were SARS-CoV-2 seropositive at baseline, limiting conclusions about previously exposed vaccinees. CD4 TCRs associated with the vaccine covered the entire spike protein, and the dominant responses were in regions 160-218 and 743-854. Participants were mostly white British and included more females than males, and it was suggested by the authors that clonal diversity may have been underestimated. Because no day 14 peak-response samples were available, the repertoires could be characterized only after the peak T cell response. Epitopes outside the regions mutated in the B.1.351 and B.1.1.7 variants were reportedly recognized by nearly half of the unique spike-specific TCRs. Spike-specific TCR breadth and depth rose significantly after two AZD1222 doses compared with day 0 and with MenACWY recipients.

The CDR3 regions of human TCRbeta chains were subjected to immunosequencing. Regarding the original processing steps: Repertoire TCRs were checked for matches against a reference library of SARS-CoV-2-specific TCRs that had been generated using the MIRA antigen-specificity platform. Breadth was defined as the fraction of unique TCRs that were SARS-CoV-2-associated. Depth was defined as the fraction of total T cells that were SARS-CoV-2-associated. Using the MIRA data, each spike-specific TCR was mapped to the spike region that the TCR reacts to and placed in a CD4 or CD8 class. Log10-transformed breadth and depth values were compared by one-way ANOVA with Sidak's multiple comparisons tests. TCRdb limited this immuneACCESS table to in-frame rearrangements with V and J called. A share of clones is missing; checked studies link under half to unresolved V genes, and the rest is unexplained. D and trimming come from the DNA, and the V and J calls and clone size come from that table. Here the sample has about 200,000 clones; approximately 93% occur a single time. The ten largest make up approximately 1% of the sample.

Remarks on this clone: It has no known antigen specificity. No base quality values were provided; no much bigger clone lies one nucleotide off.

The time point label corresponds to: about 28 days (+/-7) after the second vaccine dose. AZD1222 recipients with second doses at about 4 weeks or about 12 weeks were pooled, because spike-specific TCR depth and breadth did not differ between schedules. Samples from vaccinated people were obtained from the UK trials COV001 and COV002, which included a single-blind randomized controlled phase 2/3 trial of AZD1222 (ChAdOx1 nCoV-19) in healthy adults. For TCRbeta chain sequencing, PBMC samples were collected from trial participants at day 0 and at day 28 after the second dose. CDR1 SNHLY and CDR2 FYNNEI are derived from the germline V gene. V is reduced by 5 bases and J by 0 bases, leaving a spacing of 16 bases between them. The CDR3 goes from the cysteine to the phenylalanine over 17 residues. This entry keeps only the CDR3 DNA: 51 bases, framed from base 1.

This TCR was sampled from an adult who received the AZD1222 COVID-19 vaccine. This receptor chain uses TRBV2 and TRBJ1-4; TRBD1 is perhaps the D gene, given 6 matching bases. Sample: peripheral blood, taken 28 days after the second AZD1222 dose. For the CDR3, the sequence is CASSRAGAQATNEKLFF. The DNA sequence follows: TGTGCCAGCAGTCGGGCAGGGGCTCAAGCAACTAATGAAAAACTGTTTTTT.